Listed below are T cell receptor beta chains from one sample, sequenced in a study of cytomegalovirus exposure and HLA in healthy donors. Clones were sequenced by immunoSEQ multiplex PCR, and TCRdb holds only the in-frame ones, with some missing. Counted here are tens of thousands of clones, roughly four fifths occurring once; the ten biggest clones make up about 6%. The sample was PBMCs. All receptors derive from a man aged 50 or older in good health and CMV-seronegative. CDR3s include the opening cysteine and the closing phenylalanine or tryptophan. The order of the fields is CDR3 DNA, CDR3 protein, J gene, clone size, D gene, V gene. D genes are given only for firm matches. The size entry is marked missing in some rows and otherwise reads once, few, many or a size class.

DNA: TGTGCCAGCTCACCGGAACAGCTATCCAAAAACATTCAGTACTTC
CDR3: CASSPEQLSKNIQYF
J: TRBJ2-4
size: few
D: -
V: TRBV18

DNA: TGCGCCAGCAACCCCGGGACAGAAAATCAGCCCCAGCATTTT
CDR3: CASNPGTENQPQHF
J: TRBJ1-5
size: -
D: TRBD1
V: TRBV5-1

DNA: TGCGCCAGCAGCCAAGAGGTGTCCGGGTCCACTGAAGCTTTCTTT
CDR3: CASSQEVSGSTEAFF
J: TRBJ1-1
size: medium-sized
D: -
V: TRBV4-1

DNA: TGTGCCAGCAGTGGGACAGGGCCGACTGAAGCTTTCTTT
CDR3: CASSGTGPTEAFF
J: TRBJ1-1
size: -
D: TRBD1
V: TRBV6-5

DNA: TGCGCCAGCAGCCTCACAGGTACCTCGGAAGCTTTCTTT
CDR3: CASSLTGTSEAFF
J: TRBJ1-1
size: once
D: -
V: TRBV5-1

DNA: TGTGCCAGCAGTGAATATTACGGGACAGGGAGTATAGATACGCAGTATTTT
CDR3: CASSEYYGTGSIDTQYF
J: TRBJ2-3
size: once
D: TRBD1
V: TRBV25-1

DNA: TGTGCCAGCAGCTTCAGGGGACGGGGCTACACCTTC
CDR3: CASSFRGRGYTF
J: TRBJ1-2
size: -
D: -
V: TRBV5-6

DNA: TGTGCCAGCAGTCTAAGCGGGAGGTCCGACGAGCAGTACTTC
CDR3: CASSLSGRSDEQYF
J: TRBJ2-7
size: -
D: TRBD2
V: TRBV28

DNA: TGTGCCAGCAGCAGGGGCTCCTACGAGCAGTACTTC
CDR3: CASSRGSYEQYF
J: TRBJ2-7
size: -
D: -
V: TRBV7-9

DNA: TGTGCCAGCAGTTACGGCGGTCGGACCTACGAGCAGTACTTC
CDR3: CASSYGGRTYEQYF
J: TRBJ2-7
size: once
D: -
V: TRBV6-5